The 28 T cell receptor beta chains given below trace back to one sample, sequenced in a study of T cells in Graves' hyperthyroidism and ophthalmopathy. RNA transcripts provided the source from which TCR beta CDR3 regions were amplified. First-round RT-PCR with HTBI primers amplified the TCR CDR3 region. MiXCR, applied by TCRdb to the multiplex PCR reads, yields one record per CDR3 protein. Of 300,000 or so distinct CDR3 sequences in the sample, around 17% were seen once. The sequenced sample consisted of blood. These TCRs come from a man under 40 with Graves' hyperthyroidism.

This chain connects TRBV20-1 to TRBJ2-3; the match to TRBD2 covers 9 bases. The length of the CDR3 is 16 residues. Germline CDR1 DFQATT, CDR2 SNEGSKA (reference sequence). V was pared by 2 bases and J by 5 bases, with 11 bases of the junction left unmatched. As DNA, the CDR3 is TGCAGTGCTAGAAACGTTTTTAGCGGGAGCTTAGATACGCAGTATTTT. Its translation: CSARNVFSGSLDTQYF.

This clonotype has at least ten counts. CDR3 amino acids: CASSQTTGLLYNEQFF. In nucleotides, the CDR3 is TGTGCCAGCTCACAAACGACAGGACTATTATACAATGAGCAGTTCTTC. This chain joins TRBV18 and TRBJ2-1; perhaps D is TRBD1 or TRBD2 (6 bases each). V lost 4 bases and J lost 4, with 17 bases in between. This CDR3 has 16 residues. Germline assignment: CDR1 KGHSH and CDR2 LQKENI. The whole variable domain, remainder taken from reference TRBV18 and TRBJ2-1, is NAGVMQNPRHLVRRRGQEARLRCSPMKGHSHVYWYRQLPEEGLKFMVYLQKENIIDESGMPKERFSAEFPKEGPSILRIQQVVRGDSAAYFCASSQTTGLLYNEQFFGPGTRLTVL.

This clonotype was counted only a few times. This sequence may be a read error, since a much larger clone differs from it by one base. The chain carries TRBV12-3 or TRBV12-4 and TRBJ2-1, with TRBD2 matching 10 bases. Unmatched junction bases numbered 5, after V lost 4 bases and J lost 5 bases. This CDR3 has 15 residues. CDR3 protein: CASSSTSGTNNEQFF. CDR3 DNA sequence: TGTGCCAGCAGTTCTACTAGCGGGACCAACAATGAGCAGTTCTTC.

This clonotype was detected ten times or more. V and J are TRBV5-1 and TRBJ2-7, with D possibly being TRBD2 (6 bases). The V end lost 3 bases, the J end lost 0 bases, and 16 bases lay between the germline ends. Germline loops: CDR1 SGHRS, CDR2 YFSETQ. CDR3 length equals 16 residues. This CDR3 is CASSWRDGRSSYEQYF. The CDR3 nucleotides read TGCGCCAGCAGCTGGAGGGACGGCCGGAGCTCCTACGAGCAGTACTTC.

This clonotype was observed many times. V is TRBV7-3 and J is TRBJ2-2, with TRBD1 matching 10 bases. Losses at the gene ends were 2 bases for V and 7 bases for J; bases not matched to a gene: 4. The germline gives CDR1 SGHTA, CDR2 FQGTGA. The CDR3 contains 15 residues. CDR3 bases: TGTGCCAGCAGCTTAGGGGACAGGGGCAGCGGGGAGCTGTTTTTT. Its translation is CASSLGDRGSGELFF.

This chain joins TRBV5-1 and TRBJ2-7; D is ambiguous. V was clipped by 4 bases and J by 2 bases, with 4 bases between them. Germline-derived CDR1 and CDR2 are SGHRS and YFSETQ. This CDR3 is 11 amino acids long. CDR3 protein: CASSLPYEQYF. The CDR3 bases are TGCGCCAGCAGCCTACCCTACGAGCAGTACTTC.

About this clonotype itself: The conserved phenylalanine or tryptophan normally closing the CDR3 is absent here, so this likely arose from a read error. The V call is TRBV6-2 or TRBV6-3, the J call TRBJ1-1; D gene uncertain. There are 13 residues in the CDR3. V shed 5 bases and J shed 6 bases, with 13 bases lying between them. Germline V gives CDR1 MNHEY, CDR2 SVGEGT. CDR3: CASSTTRSAEAFL. DNA for the CDR3: TGTGCCAGCAGTACTACCCGGAGCGCTGAAGCTTTCCTT.

The CDR3 coding sequence is TGCGCCAGCAGCCAAGCCCGACTAGCGGGAGGGGAGCTGTTTTTT. It translates to CASSQARLAGGELFF. The V gene is TRBV4-1, the J gene TRBJ2-2; 11 bases map to TRBD2. Germline V lookup: CDR1 MGHRA, CDR2 YSYEKL. This CDR3 region has 15 residues. Germline trimming cut 1 base from V and 8 bases from J; bases unmatched to any gene: 3.

This clonotype has more than one count but fewer than ten. This could be a read error, since a much larger clone is one nucleotide away. As DNA, the CDR3 is TGTGCCAGCACCGTGGGCAGGGAAGGCTATGGCTACACCTTC. Translating gives CASTVGREGYGYTF. V gene TRBV12-3 or TRBV12-4 combines with J gene TRBJ1-2, with D tentatively TRBD1 (5 bases). The CDR3 totals 14 residues. V lost 7 bases and J lost 4, with 16 bases in between.

This clonotype has a handful of counts. The chain joins TRBV27 to TRBJ2-7; the match to TRBD2 covers 11 bases. The germline CDR1 and CDR2 sequences are MNHEY and SMNVEV (reference sequence). V gave up 6 bases and J gave up 3 bases; unmatched junction bases: 19. The CDR3 has 19 residues. The CDR3 sequence: CASSIPNWTSGLVGYEQYF. CDR3 in DNA: TGTGCCAGCAGCATACCCAATTGGACTAGCGGGTTGGTCGGCTACGAGCAGTACTTC.

This clonotype was counted ten times or more. The chain uses TRBV27 and TRBJ1-2; D perhaps matches TRBD1 (5 bases). The V gene lost 5 bases and the J gene lost 13 bases, with 17 bases spanning the gap. The CDR3 contains 12 residues. Per the germline V gene, CDR1 is MNHEY and CDR2 is SMNVEV (reference sequence). CDR3 loop: CASSGRDPYPTF. In nucleotides, the CDR3 is TGTGCCAGCAGTGGGAGGGACCCCTATCCCACCTTC.

This clonotype came up many times. The rearrangement joins TRBV3-1 to TRBJ2-5; a possible D gene is TRBD2 (6 bases). Germline assignment: CDR1 LGHDT and CDR2 YNNKEL (reference sequence). The CDR3 loop spans 14 amino acids. Between the trimmed V and J ends, which lost 6 bases and 1 base, there was a span of 12 bases. CDR3 region: CASSQSGSQETQYF. CDR3 nucleotides: TGTGCCAGCAGTCAAAGCGGGTCCCAAGAGACCCAGTACTTC.

The CDR3 loop reads CSARGTTGEEGNQPQHF. CDR3 sequence (DNA): TGCAGTGCTAGGGGCACGACGGGGGAGGAGGGCAATCAGCCCCAGCATTTT. The chain carries TRBV20-1 and TRBJ1-5; a weak D match, TRBD1 (5 bases). Trimming shortened V by 3 bases and J by 2 bases, and 20 bases separated the two germline ends. This CDR3 is 17 amino acids long. From germline, CDR1 is DFQATT and CDR2 SNEGSKA (reference sequence).

This clonotype was found many times. The chain carries TRBV6-1 and TRBJ2-7, with TRBD2 matching 9 bases. After removal of 8 bases from V and 3 bases from J, the junction contained 8 bases not matched to a gene. The germline V gene encodes CDR1 MNHNS and CDR2 SASEGT. The CDR3 is 14 residues long. CDR3: CASRRSSGNYEQYF. The CDR3 DNA reads TGTGCCAGCCGTCGGTCTAGCGGGAACTACGAGCAGTACTTC.

This rearrangement joins TRBV5-1 to TRBJ2-1; 7 nucleotides agree with TRBD2. The V gene end was trimmed by 7 bases and the J gene end by 7 bases; junction bases not matched to a gene: 8. This CDR3 has 13 residues. Germline V gene lookup returns CDR1 SGHRS and CDR2 YFSETQ. The CDR3: CASRRSGNNEQFF. The CDR3 region has the DNA TGCGCCAGCCGCCGCAGCGGGAATAATGAGCAGTTCTTC. The full variable domain, with the rest looked up from reference TRBV5-1 and TRBJ2-1, is KAGVTQTPRYLIKTRGQQVTLSCSPISGHRSVSWYQQTPGQGLQFLFEYFSETQRNKGNFPGRFSGRQFSNSRSEMNVSTLELGDSALYLCASRRSGNNEQFFGPGTRLTVL.

This clonotype was detected a few times. J is TRBJ2-7 and V is TRBV9; 12 bases map to TRBD2. The CDR3 extends over 15 amino acids. Germline assignment: CDR1 SGDLS and CDR2 YYNGEE. With V trimmed by 4 bases and J by 6 bases, 8 bases remained unmatched. The CDR3 bases are TGTGCCAGCAGCCCGGGACTAGCGGGTTTGTCCGAGCAGTACTTC. Translated: CASSPGLAGLSEQYF.

At least ten counts were recorded for this clonotype. The junction departs from germline at one end; a sequencing error may be responsible. V usage is TRBV12-3 or TRBV12-4 and J usage is TRBJ1-2; TRBD1 might be the D (5 bases). The CDR3 has 16 amino acids. CDR3 nucleotides: TGTGCCAGCACTTTAGGGCCTCTGGGAGGGGAGGACGGCTACACCTTC. Protein product: CASTLGPLGGEDGYTF.

This clonotype was picked up many times. The chain couples TRBV20-1 to TRBJ2-7; TRBD2 matches 9 bases. The CDR3 covers 14 residues. Germline assignment: CDR1 DFQATT and CDR2 SNEGSKA (reference sequence). Losses at the gene ends were 2 bases for V and 4 bases for J; bases not matched to a gene: 6. The CDR3 bases are TGCAGTGCTAGAAGTTTCCTAGCGGGGTACGAGCAGTACTTC. Amino acids: CSARSFLAGYEQYF.

This chain uses TRBV2 with TRBJ2-1; no clear D gene. V lost 9 bases and J 2 bases, leaving 11 bases between the germline ends. CDR1 and CDR2 (germline): SNHLY, FYNNEI. The CDR3 consists of 13 residues. The CDR3 DNA reads TGTGCCAGTATGAGAGACGCCTACAATGAGCAGTTCTTC. It specifies CASMRDAYNEQFF.

The chain couples TRBV7-9 to TRBJ1-3; D unresolved. CDR3 length: 13 amino acids. V shed 5 bases and J shed 8 bases, with 13 bases lying between them. Per germline, CDR1 SEHNR and CDR2 FQNEAQ (reference sequence). In DNA, the CDR3 is TGTGCCAGCAGCCTCCTGTGGGGAGACACCATATATTTT. As protein: CASSLLWGDTIYF.

The chain employs TRBV20-1 and TRBJ2-1, with D possibly matching TRBD2 (6 bases). Per germline, CDR1 DFQATT and CDR2 SNEGSKA (reference sequence). V was trimmed by 4 bases and J by 8 bases, leaving 15 bases between them. The CDR3 is made up of 13 amino acids. The CDR3 reads CSATTGEHDEQFF. DNA for the CDR3: TGCAGTGCTACGACGGGAGAACACGATGAGCAGTTCTTC.

This clonotype was observed many times. The gene calls are TRBV28 and TRBJ2-6; 10 positions agree with TRBD1. Losses at the gene ends were 9 bases for V and 2 bases for J; bases not matched to a gene: 4. The germline CDR1 and CDR2 sequences are MDHEN and SYDVKM. The CDR3 is 15 residues long. The CDR3 DNA is TGTGCCAGTGGGACAGGGGCGACTGGGGCCAACGTCCTGACTTTC. It translates to CASGTGATGANVLTF.

The V call is TRBV20-1, the J call TRBJ2-7; TRBD2 agrees at 9 bases. With 4 bases clipped from V and 7 bases from J, the junction kept 14 bases outside the gene matches. The CDR3 sequence is 15 residues long. Germline loops: CDR1 DFQATT, CDR2 SNEGSKA (reference sequence). The CDR3 DNA sequence: TGCAGTGCTACCGAGGCGCGGGAGGGCCGGGAAGAGCAGTACTTC. Translating gives CSATEAREGREEQYF.

The table lists this clonotype with many counts. The chain combines TRBV29-1 with TRBJ1-2; 8 bases are a match to TRBD1. The germline CDR1 and CDR2 sequences are SQVTM and ANQGSEA. The CDR3 is 14 amino acids. V trimming: 1 base; J trimming: 4 bases; junction bases outside the gene matches: 5. The CDR3 here is CSVEGRQGIYGYTF. CDR3 DNA sequence: TGCAGCGTTGAAGGCAGACAGGGGATCTATGGCTACACCTTC.

This clonotype was seen only a few times. The gene calls are TRBV6-1 and TRBJ1-5; D may be TRBD1 (6 bases). The V gene's germline CDR1 is MNHNS and CDR2 SASEGT. The V and J ends lost 7 bases and 8 bases respectively, with 15 bases between them. CDR3 length: 13 residues. Here the CDR3 DNA reads TGTGCCAGCACCCCAGGGGCCCTGGAGCCCCAGCATTTT. It specifies CASTPGALEPQHF.

In the case of this clonotype: A single base separates this from a much larger clone, so it may be a read error. The V and J genes are TRBV30 and TRBJ1-1; D remains ambiguous. Germline V gene lookup returns CDR1 GTSNPN and CDR2 SVGIG (reference sequence). Trimming removed 5 bases at V and 5 bases at J, with 9 bases between. The CDR3 extends over 11 amino acids. The CDR3 loop is CAWLGNTEAFF. For the CDR3, the DNA is TGTGCCTGGTTGGGGAATACTGAAGCTTTCTTT.

The CDR3 loop reads CASSASEIAGVSDTQYF. CDR3 bases: TGTGCCAGCAGCGCCAGTGAAATAGCGGGAGTATCCGATACGCAGTATTTT. This chain joins TRBV3-1 and TRBJ2-3; TRBD2 agrees at 9 bases. The germline gives CDR1 LGHDT, CDR2 YNNKEL (reference sequence). CDR3 size: 17 residues. Unmatched junction bases numbered 15, after V lost 5 bases and J lost 6 bases.

V usage is TRBV19 and J usage is TRBJ1-5; the D is unclear. The CDR3 extends over 15 amino acids. V gave up 6 bases and J gave up 5 bases, with 17 bases separating them. Germline V gene lookup returns CDR1 LNHDA and CDR2 SQIVND (reference sequence). The CDR3 sequence: CASRPPGRGDQPQHF. Written as DNA, the CDR3 is TGTGCCAGTAGGCCGCCCGGGCGTGGGGATCAGCCCCAGCATTTT.